The clone carrying this T cell receptor (beta chain) occurred once. Method: immunoSEQ multiplex PCR; TCRdb's copy keeps in-frame clones and lacks some. Of approximately 180,000 clones in the sample, more than 70% were seen once. CDR3 length: 13 amino acids. From germline, CDR1 is LNHDA and CDR2 SQIVND (reference sequence). V dropped 7 bases and J dropped 5; count of bases not matched to a gene: 7. The data originate from a study of blood T cell repertoires in COVID-19. The chain is built from TRBV19 and TRBJ2-7, with 8 bases identical to TRBD1. The receptor's source is a person between 65 and 80 years old with COVID-19, enrolled during active disease. The sequenced material came from peripheral blood. The CDR3 spells CASNSPGQDEQYF. The CDR3 bases are TGTGCCAGTAATTCACCGGGACAGGACGAGCAGTACTTC. The whole variable domain, remainder taken from reference TRBV19 and TRBJ2-7, is DGGITQSPKYLFRKEGQNVTLSCEQNLNHDAMYWYRQDPGQGLRLIYYSQIVNDFQKGDIAEGYSVSREKKESFPLTVTSAQKNPTAFYLCASNSPGQDEQYFGPGTRLTVT.